The sequence of this T cell receptor beta chain was determined in a study of identical twins. General study findings and limits: Invariant MAIT and iNKT cells could partly confound zero-insertion analyses. Excess low generation probability was seen in twin-shared out-of-frame alpha sequences.

TCRdb used MiXCR to reprocess the 5' RACE reads, holding one entry per CDR3 protein. The sample includes hundreds of thousands of distinct CDR3 sequences, around 12% of them seen just once. There were only healthy Caucasians among the donors. This clonotype was counted between two and nine times. Its antigen is unknown. Germline loops: CDR1 MNHNS, CDR2 SASEGT. V shed 5 bases and J 3 bases; nucleotides not matched to a gene: 8. This CDR3 spans 16 amino acids. The same data also contributed to another study, on yellow fever vaccine responses in identical twins.

This receptor was obtained from a woman aged 18-35 years in good health. This chain connects TRBV6-1 to TRBJ2-1; 9 bases align to TRBD2. The sequenced sample consisted of PBMCs. The DNA for the CDR3 is TGTGCCAGCAGTCCCTATGCGGGAGGGAGCTACAATGAGCAGTTCTTC. This sequence encodes CASSPYAGGSYNEQFF.